This T cell receptor (beta chain) emerged from a study of T cells in Graves' hyperthyroidism and ophthalmopathy. Study-wide results and caveats: Prediction of ophthalmopathy progression came a median 6.5 months pre-onset. Most thyroid clonotypes with frequency above 0.001 were detected in blood. Ophthalmopathy could be told apart from stable hyperthyroidism with a 13 V-J model.

Clinical symptoms, serum thyroxine, TRAb, thyroid ultrasound and orbital computed tomography established diagnosis. This clonotype showed up just a few times. Its antigen is currently unknown. V was pared by 3 bases and J by 3 bases, with 7 bases of the junction left unmatched. This CDR3 region has 17 residues. Germline lookup yields CDR1 DFQATT and CDR2 SNEGSKA (reference sequence). Amplified TCR beta CDR3 regions derived from RNA transcripts. TCR CDR3 regions were first amplified by RT-PCR with HTBI primers. TCRdb redid the calling of the multiplex PCR reads with MiXCR, one entry per CDR3 protein. Of 600,000 or so distinct CDR3 sequences in the sample, around 46% were seen once.

Sequencing was carried out using peripheral blood or thyroid tissue (not recorded which). The sequence derives from a woman aged 18 to 35 with Graves' hyperthyroidism. The chain uses TRBV20-1 and TRBJ2-2; 13 nucleotides align to TRBD2. The CDR3 reads CSARTGLAGVDTGELFF. The DNA of the CDR3 is TGCAGTGCTAGGACTGGACTAGCGGGAGTAGACACCGGGGAGCTGTTTTTT.